This TCR beta chain was recovered during a study of blood T cell repertoires in COVID-19 (dated by TCRdb to about 2020). Background on the whole study: Samples from collaborators originated in the United States, Italy and Spain and spanned both the acute and convalescent phases of COVID-19. The prospective study material was composed of cDNA or gDNA derived from T cells, B-cell-depleted T cells, or PBMCs. Subjects who had been exposed to COVID-19, were actively infected with it, or had recovered from it provided the deeply sampled blood TCRbeta repertoires that made up the dataset. A freely available public database, intended as a resource for researchers studying the immune response to SARS-CoV-2, is where the repertoires were released. Samples were obtained from the ongoing ImmuneRACE study (first 160 participants) and from approximately 1,200 subjects provided by 6 global collaborators. Sample metadata almost always included a de-identified subject ID, COVID-19 status, age in years and sex. HLA class I and class II types, where available, came from metadata supplied by the sample provider rather than from assay-based typing.

About this clone itself: Its cognate antigen has yet to be identified. Base qualities are not provided; no much larger clone lies one nucleotide away.

TCRbeta CDR3 regions were amplified from genomic DNA by means of the immunoSEQ Assay, a bias-controlled multiplex PCR. From the authors' description of their analysis: The number of nucleated cells in each sample was estimated by amplification of reference gene primers within the assay. To quantify the absolute abundance of each unique TCRbeta CDR3 rearrangement, sequence reads were collapsed and filtered. For each sample, productive Simpson clonality was calculated by taking the square root of Simpson's diversity index across productive rearrangements. This immuneACCESS table, as held by TCRdb, lists in-frame sequences with V and J called but not all clones. Of the missing ones, under half trace to an unresolved V gene in checked studies; the others have no known cause. V, J and clone size were drawn from that table, and D and trimming were deduced from the DNA. For this sample there are around 280,000 clones; more than 75% appear just once. Clones ranked in the top ten supply around 2.1% of the sample.

Samples from volunteer blood donors who had recovered from COVID-19 were contributed by a second Seattle source. The collaborating institutions used their own protocols to collect whole blood in K2EDTA tubes. For TCRbeta analysis, collaborators shipped samples as frozen whole blood, isolated PBMCs, or DNA extracted from either of those sample types. What the research found in general, with its limitations: The quantity of clinical and demographic metadata differed by source and by participant and was supplied without curation.

Sample: peripheral blood. The origin of this receptor is a woman aged 25 to 39 who had recovered from COVID-19.

The bases read TGTGCCAGTAGTATAGGTCGGAGAGACAATGAGCAGTTCTTC. This encodes CASSIGRRDNEQFF. The chain joins TRBV19 to TRBJ2-1; the D gene identity is not certain. The CDR3 holds 14 amino acids from the cysteine to the phenylalanine. Of the read, only the CDR3 DNA is kept; its 42 bases are in frame from base 1. CDR1 and CDR2 were assigned from the germline V gene (reference sequence) as LNHDA and SQIVND. V lost 1 base and J lost 5 bases; the stretch between them is 9 bases long.